This T cell receptor beta chain was retrieved from a study of blood T cell repertoires in COVID-19. Study at large: Some COVID-19 samples were acute and others convalescent; all came from the United States, Italy and Spain. The cDNA or gDNA used as material had been derived from T cells, B-cell-depleted T cells, or PBMCs.

Authors' processing steps: Cell counts per sample came from amplifying reference gene primers. Some clones are missing from TCRdb's copy, which holds only in-frame ones; the method was immunoSEQ multiplex PCR. V, J and clone size are those of that table, while D and trimming were read from the DNA. This table holds 250,000 to 350,000 clones, roughly 90% found once. Ages ranged from about 18 to 89 years, with residence in 24 US areas. Unmatched junction bases numbered 6, after V lost 5 bases and J lost 5 bases. Germline-derived CDR1 and CDR2 are SGHTA and FQGNSA. The CDR3 has 15 residues. The sequence came from a man between 60 and 70 years old who had recovered from COVID-19. The chain links TRBV7-2 to TRBJ2-5; TRBD1 aligns across 12 bases. The sequencing input was PBMCs or T cells enriched from blood (not recorded which). CDR3 protein: CASSPGQGAQETQYF. In nucleotides, the CDR3 is TGTGCCAGCAGCCCGGGACAGGGGGCGCAGGAGACCCAGTACTTC.